Shown below are 23 T cell receptor beta chains from a single sample sequenced in a study of response to subunit inactivated influenza vaccine. TCRdb itself ran the RT-PCR reads through MiXCR, one entry per CDR3 protein. Here the sample spans a few hundred thousand distinct CDR3 sequences, 12% to 15% being singletons. Sequences were derived from PBMCs from blood, sampled roughly 13 days after vaccination. These receptors all come from a man aged 45 to 65 who received an inactivated influenza vaccine.

The sample holds many counts of this clonotype. The chain carries TRBV18 and TRBJ1-2; TRBD1 is a possible D gene (6 bases). V gave up 0 bases and J gave up 7 bases, with 15 bases separating them. CDR3 size: 15 residues. Germline V gives CDR1 KGHSH, CDR2 LQKENI. CDR3 sequence: CASSPPTETGLGYTF. DNA of the CDR3: TGTGCCAGCTCACCACCGACAGAAACAGGGCTTGGCTACACCTTC.

The chain links TRBV6-5 to TRBJ1-1; D is perhaps TRBD1 (6 bases). Germline V gene lookup returns CDR1 MNHEY and CDR2 SVGAGI. V gave up 6 bases and J gave up 5 bases, with 25 bases separating them. The CDR3 consists of 17 residues. This CDR3 reads CASRSSGIRGKVTEAFF. Written as DNA, the CDR3 is TGTGCCAGCAGATCCTCAGGAATCAGGGGAAAAGTGACTGAAGCTTTCTTT.

This clonotype has just a few counts. The chain has TRBV3-1 and TRBJ2-7, with D perhaps matching TRBD1 or TRBD2 (5 bases each). The CDR3 has 15 amino acids. The V and J ends lost 1 base and 6 bases respectively, with 16 bases between them. Germline V gene data show CDR1 as LGHDT and CDR2 as YNNKEL (reference sequence). The CDR3 region has the DNA TGTGCCAGCAGCCAAGCCGGGGCCAGGCGCGCCGAGCAGTACTTC. Its protein product is CASSQAGARRAEQYF.

This clonotype was detected ten times or more. The chain links TRBV15 to TRBJ2-7; TRBD2 agrees at 8 bases. V was pared by 1 base and J by 3 bases, with 2 bases of the junction left unmatched. This CDR3 spans 14 amino acids. Germline V lookup: CDR1 LNHNV, CDR2 YYDKDF (reference sequence). The CDR3 region is CATSRAGGLYEQYF. DNA for the CDR3: TGTGCCACCAGCAGAGCGGGAGGGCTCTACGAGCAGTACTTC. The whole variable domain, remainder taken from reference TRBV15 and TRBJ2-7, is DAMVIQNPRYQVTQFGKPVTLSCSQTLNHNVMYWYQQKSSQAPKLLFHYYDKDFNNEADTPDNFQSRRPNTSFCFLDIRSPGLGDTAMYLCATSRAGGLYEQYFGPGTRLTVT.

This sequence joins TRBV28 and TRBJ2-1; a weak D match, TRBD2 (7 bases). The germline CDR1 and CDR2 sequences are MDHEN and SYDVKM. This CDR3 is 17 amino acids long. Trimming took 2 bases from V and 4 from J, leaving 18 bases between them. Here the CDR3 DNA reads TGTGCCAGCAGTTTAAGTGGGGGGGGCGCGAAGTACAATGAGCAGTTCTTC. It codes for CASSLSGGGAKYNEQFF.

A word on this clonotype: One end of the junction is discordant with germline, which a read error may explain. The chain carries TRBV15 and TRBJ1-5; TRBD1 is a possible D gene (5 bases). Germline CDR1 LNHNV, CDR2 YYDKDF (reference sequence). CDR3 length equals 15 residues. CDR3 DNA: TGTGCCACCAGCAGGCGTCACGGGACCCAGGAGCCCCATCATTTT. Encoded protein: CATSRRHGTQEPHHF.

This clonotype was counted between two and nine times. The V and J genes are TRBV7-8 and TRBJ2-7; D is perhaps TRBD2 (5 bases). V gave up 1 base and J gave up 2 bases, with 15 bases separating them. Germline assignment: CDR1 SGHVS and CDR2 FQNEAQ. The CDR3 length is 16 residues. In DNA, the CDR3 is TGTGCCAGCAGCTTAGAAGGGCTAGCATCCCCCTACGAGCAGTACTTC. Amino acid sequence: CASSLEGLASPYEQYF.

This clonotype was detected a few times. The chain combines TRBV12-3 or TRBV12-4 with TRBJ1-3; 7 positions agree with TRBD1. Trimming took 10 bases from V and 0 from J; bases not matched to a gene: 3. The CDR3 totals 13 residues. The CDR3 region is CATGQASGNTIYF. The CDR3 coding sequence is TGTGCCACTGGACAGGCCTCTGGAAACACCATATATTTT.

This clonotype was observed a few times. The CDR3 DNA is TGTGCCAGCAGTTATCTCCTGACTAGCGGGGGGACTCGGAATGAGCAGTTCTTC. Residues: CASSYLLTSGGTRNEQFF. The gene calls are TRBV6-2 or TRBV6-3 and TRBJ2-1; 13 bases line up with TRBD2. After removal of 3 bases from V and 7 bases from J, the junction contained 12 bases not matched to a gene. The V gene's germline CDR1 is MNHEY and CDR2 SVGEGT. CDR3 length equals 18 residues.

CDR3 nucleotides: TGTGCCAGTAGTATCAGCGGATCTTACGAGCAGTACTTC. This codes for CASSISGSYEQYF. This chain links TRBV19 with TRBJ2-7; the D gene is possibly TRBD2 (5 bases). CDR1 is LNHDA and CDR2 is SQIVND in the germline V gene (reference sequence). V was cut by 3 bases and J by 4 bases, with 10 bases left in between. The CDR3 spans 13 residues.

This clonotype appeared a few times. The chain joins TRBV10-3 to TRBJ2-5, with D perhaps matching TRBD2 (6 bases). CDR3 length: 13 amino acids. The V gene's germline CDR1 is ENHRY and CDR2 SYGVKD. Between the trimmed V and J ends, which lost 4 bases and 3 bases, there was a span of 9 bases. The CDR3 DNA sequence: TGTGCCATCAGTGGAGGGGAGGAAGAGACCCAGTACTTC. Its translation is CAISGGEEETQYF.

This clonotype was counted at least ten times. The chain combines TRBV11-2 with TRBJ2-2, with a weak D call TRBD1 (5 bases). V gave up 6 bases and J gave up 1 base, with 18 bases separating them. This CDR3 is built from 17 residues. In germline, CDR1 is SGHAT, CDR2 FQNNGV. The CDR3 protein is CASRPFKGRVNTGELFF. Written as DNA, the CDR3 is TGTGCCAGCAGGCCCTTCAAGGGCAGGGTGAACACCGGGGAGCTGTTTTTT.

This clonotype was picked up a small number of times. V and J are TRBV7-2 and TRBJ2-5, with TRBD1 identical over 10 bases. Germline values: CDR1 SGHTA, CDR2 FQGNSA. V lost 2 bases to trimming and J lost 4 bases; unmatched junction nucleotides: 10. The CDR3 is 17 amino acids. CDR3 sequence (DNA): TGTGCCAGCAGCTTATCTATAGGACAGGGGGGGAGAGAGACCCAGTACTTC. Protein sequence: CASSLSIGQGGRETQYF.

This sequence joins TRBV12-3 or TRBV12-4 and TRBJ2-7, with D unresolved. The CDR3 consists of 15 residues. Trimming pared 1 base from V and 0 bases from J, leaving 10 bases between. CDR3 residues: CASSLGSESSYEQYF. The CDR3 DNA reads as TGTGCCAGCAGTTTAGGGTCAGAGTCCTCCTACGAGCAGTACTTC.

The V gene is TRBV30, the J gene TRBJ1-1, with no clear D. CDR3 length: 11 residues. The V gene's germline CDR1 is GTSNPN and CDR2 SVGIG (reference sequence). V was pared by 0 bases and J by 8 bases, with 7 bases between. The CDR3 nucleotides are TGTGCCTGGAGTGTATCATGGGAAGCTTTCTTT. It encodes CAWSVSWEAFF. Full variable domain (remainder filled in from reference TRBV30 and TRBJ1-1): SQTIHQWPATLVQPVGSPLSLECTVEGTSNPNLYWYRQAAGRGLQLLFYSVGIGQISSEVPQNLSASRPQDRQFILSSKKLLLSDSGFYLCAWSVSWEAFFGQGTRLTVV.

The J gene is TRBJ2-3, the V gene TRBV20-1; TRBD2 matches 10 bases. CDR1 is DFQATT, CDR2 SNEGSKA, per germline (reference sequence). The CDR3 runs to 17 residues. V was pared by 3 bases and J by 5 bases, with 14 bases of the junction left unmatched. The CDR3 here is CSASRLAGVGDQDTQYF. CDR3 coding DNA: TGCAGTGCTAGTAGGCTAGCGGGAGTCGGGGATCAAGATACGCAGTATTTT.

This clonotype was counted at least ten times. V usage is TRBV7-9 and J usage is TRBJ1-1; D call uncertain. V was trimmed by 4 bases and J by 5 bases, leaving 14 bases between them. CDR1 is SEHNR and CDR2 is FQNEAQ in the germline V gene (reference sequence). The CDR3 length is 14 residues. CDR3 region: CASSYGRYGTEAFF. CDR3 in DNA: TGTGCCAGCAGCTACGGTCGGTATGGGACTGAAGCTTTCTTT.

A single count supports this clonotype. The genes are TRBV20-1 and TRBJ2-1; no clear D. This CDR3 comprises 14 residues. Trimming took 3 bases from V and 1 from J, leaving 10 bases between them. The germline gives CDR1 DFQATT, CDR2 SNEGSKA (reference sequence). The CDR3 is CSASSVASYNEQFF. The DNA for the CDR3 is TGCAGTGCTAGCTCGGTCGCATCCTACAATGAGCAGTTCTTC.

This clonotype turned up a few times. The CDR3 sequence is CASGRYNEQFF. CDR3 nucleotide sequence: TGTGCCAGCGGGAGGTACAATGAGCAGTTCTTC. The V call is TRBV6-2 or TRBV6-3, the J call TRBJ2-1; possible D gene TRBD2, 6 bases. Germline assignment: CDR1 MNHEY and CDR2 SVGEGT. The CDR3 spans 11 residues. Deletions cut 8 bases from V and 4 bases from J, with 6 bases between.

The CDR3 sequence: CASSRGKETQFF. In DNA, the CDR3 is TGTGCCAGCAGTAGGGGGAAAGAGACCCAGTTCTTC. The V call is TRBV28, the J call TRBJ2-5; D is possibly TRBD1 (6 bases). The DNA end is a closer match to TRBJ2-1, so the J assignment may be wrong. Germline CDR1 is MDHEN and CDR2 is SYDVKM. The CDR3 has 12 amino acids.

The chain has TRBV29-1 and TRBJ2-1; D uncertain. The CDR3 is 10 residues long. CDR1 and CDR2 from the germline V gene are SQVTM and ANQGSEA. Deletions cut 4 bases from V and 9 bases from J, with 7 bases between. CDR3: CSVVGSEQFF. Here the CDR3 DNA reads TGCAGCGTTGTGGGCTCTGAGCAGTTCTTC.

The chain has TRBV7-2 and TRBJ2-4, with D tentatively TRBD1 (6 bases). Germline loops: CDR1 SGHTA, CDR2 FQGNSA. The CDR3 sequence is 16 residues long. The ends were cut back, 1 base at V and 7 bases at J, with 17 bases in the middle. The CDR3 nucleotides are TGTGCCAGCAGCTTAGTATCAGGGGACGGTGAGAACATTCAGTACTTC. It yields the protein CASSLVSGDGENIQYF.

A few counts support this clonotype. This chain links TRBV7-2 with TRBJ1-4, with TRBD1 identical over 8 bases. The germline gives CDR1 SGHTA, CDR2 FQGNSA. Trimming removed 7 bases from V and 3 bases from J; junction bases left unmatched: 4. The CDR3 extends over 14 amino acids. CDR3 coding DNA: TGTGCCAGCACCCAGGGGGCAGCTAATGAAAAACTGTTTTTT. This gives the protein CASTQGAANEKLFF.